This T cell receptor (beta chain) was recovered during a study of neurological immune-mediated disorders. The cDNA came from 5'RACE, which used 10-nucleotide random UMIs. TCRdb passed the 5' RACE reads through MiXCR, listing each CDR3 protein once. In the table there are 40,000 or so distinct CDR3 sequences, roughly 2.5% of which are singletons. Germline CDR1 is SGHTA and CDR2 is FQGTGA. The V end was cut by 5 bases, the J end by 6 bases, with 15 bases between. The CDR3 runs 14 residues. In this sample, this clonotype turned up many times. The V gene is TRBV7-3, the J gene TRBJ2-3; D could derive from TRBD1 or TRBD2 (6 bases each). Specimen: PBMCs. This sequence was found in a man aged 25 to 40 with multiple sclerosis. The CDR3 nucleotides are TGTGCCAGCAGCGCCGCGGGGCAGGGGGATACGCAGTATTTT. As protein: CASSAAGQGDTQYF.